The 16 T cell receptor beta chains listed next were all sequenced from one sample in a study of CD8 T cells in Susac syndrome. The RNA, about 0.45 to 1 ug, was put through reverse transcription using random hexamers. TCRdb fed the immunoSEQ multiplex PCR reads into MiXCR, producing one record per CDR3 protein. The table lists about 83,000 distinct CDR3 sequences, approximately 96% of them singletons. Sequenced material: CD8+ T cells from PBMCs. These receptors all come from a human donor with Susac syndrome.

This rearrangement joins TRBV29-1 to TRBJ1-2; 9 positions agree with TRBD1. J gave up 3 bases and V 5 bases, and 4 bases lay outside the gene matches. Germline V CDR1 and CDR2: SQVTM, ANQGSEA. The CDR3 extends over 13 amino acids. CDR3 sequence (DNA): TGCAGCGTTAGGGACAGGGCGGACTATGGCTACACCTTC. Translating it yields CSVRDRADYGYTF.

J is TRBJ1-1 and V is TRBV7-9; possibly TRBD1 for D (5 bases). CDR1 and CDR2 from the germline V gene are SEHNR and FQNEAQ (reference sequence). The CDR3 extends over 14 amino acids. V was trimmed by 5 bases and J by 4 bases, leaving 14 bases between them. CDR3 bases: TGTGCCAGCAGCCCCCCCCGGGGGGGCACTGAAGCTTTCTTT. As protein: CASSPPRGGTEAFF.

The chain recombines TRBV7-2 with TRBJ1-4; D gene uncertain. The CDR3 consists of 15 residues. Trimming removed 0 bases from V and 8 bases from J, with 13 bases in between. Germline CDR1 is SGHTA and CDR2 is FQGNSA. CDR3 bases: TGTGCCAGCAGCTTAGCGCCGAATCCTGAGGAAAAACTGTTTTTT. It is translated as CASSLAPNPEEKLFF.

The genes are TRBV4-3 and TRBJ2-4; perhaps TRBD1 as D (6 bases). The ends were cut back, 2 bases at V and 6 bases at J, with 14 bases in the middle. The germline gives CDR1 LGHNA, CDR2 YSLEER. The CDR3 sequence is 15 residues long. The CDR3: CASSQTPGAPNIQYF. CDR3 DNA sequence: TGCGCCAGCAGCCAAACTCCAGGGGCCCCAAACATTCAGTACTTC.

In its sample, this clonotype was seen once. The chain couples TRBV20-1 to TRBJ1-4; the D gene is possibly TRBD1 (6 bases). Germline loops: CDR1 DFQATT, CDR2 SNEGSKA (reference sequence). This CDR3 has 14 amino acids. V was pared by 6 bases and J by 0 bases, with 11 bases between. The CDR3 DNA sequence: TGCAGTGCCCTCAGGGGAACAACTAATGAAAAACTGTTTTTT. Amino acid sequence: CSALRGTTNEKLFF.

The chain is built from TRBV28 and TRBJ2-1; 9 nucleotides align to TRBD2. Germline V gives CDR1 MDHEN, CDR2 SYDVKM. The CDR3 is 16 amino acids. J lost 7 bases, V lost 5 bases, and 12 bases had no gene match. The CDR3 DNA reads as TGTGCCAGCAGTGGGACTAGCCGCGGGGTTTTGAATGAGCAGTTCTTC. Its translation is CASSGTSRGVLNEQFF. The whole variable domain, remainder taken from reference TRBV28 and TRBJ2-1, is DVKVTQSSRYLVKRTGEKVFLECVQDMDHENMFWYRQDPGLGLRLIYFSYDVKMKEKGDIPEGYSVSREKKERFSLILESASTNQTSMYLCASSGTSRGVLNEQFFGPGTRLTVL.

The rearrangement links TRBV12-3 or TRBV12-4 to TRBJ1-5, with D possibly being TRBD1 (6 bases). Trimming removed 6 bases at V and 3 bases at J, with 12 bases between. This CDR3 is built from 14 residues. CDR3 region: CASSLGDINQPQHF. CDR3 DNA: TGTGCCAGCAGCCTCGGGGACATCAATCAGCCCCAGCATTTT.

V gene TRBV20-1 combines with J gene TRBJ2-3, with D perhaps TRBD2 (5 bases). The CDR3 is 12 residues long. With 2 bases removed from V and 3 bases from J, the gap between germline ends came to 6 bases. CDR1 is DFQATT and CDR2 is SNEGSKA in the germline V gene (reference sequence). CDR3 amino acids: CSARRRTDTQYF. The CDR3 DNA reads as TGCAGTGCTAGAAGGAGGACAGATACGCAGTATTTT.

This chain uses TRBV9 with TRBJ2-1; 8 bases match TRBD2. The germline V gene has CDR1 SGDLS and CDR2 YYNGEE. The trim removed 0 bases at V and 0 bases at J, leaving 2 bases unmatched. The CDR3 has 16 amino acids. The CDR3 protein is CASSVESGSSYNEQFF. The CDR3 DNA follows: TGTGCCAGCAGCGTAGAGAGCGGGAGCTCCTACAATGAGCAGTTCTTC.

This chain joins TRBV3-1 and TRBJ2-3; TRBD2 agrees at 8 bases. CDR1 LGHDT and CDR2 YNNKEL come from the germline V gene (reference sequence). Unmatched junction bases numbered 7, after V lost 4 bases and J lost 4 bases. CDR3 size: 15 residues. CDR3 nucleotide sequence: TGTGCCAGCAGCCCAACCCTAGCGGGCCCAGATACGCAGTATTTT. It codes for CASSPTLAGPDTQYF.

CDR3 nucleotide sequence: TGTGCCAGTAGCTCTACAGGGGGCAGCGGTGGCTACACCTTC. Protein product: CASSSTGGSGGYTF. J is TRBJ1-2 and V is TRBV19; 9 nucleotides align to TRBD1. This CDR3 is 14 amino acids long. V lost 6 bases to trimming and J lost 7 bases; unmatched junction nucleotides: 9. Germline CDR1 and CDR2: LNHDA and SQIVND (reference sequence).

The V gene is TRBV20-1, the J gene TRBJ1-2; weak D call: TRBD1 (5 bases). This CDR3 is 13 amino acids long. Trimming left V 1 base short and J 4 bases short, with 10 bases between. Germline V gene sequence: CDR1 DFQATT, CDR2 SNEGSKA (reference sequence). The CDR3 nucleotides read TGCAGTGCTAGAGTGGGGACGACCTATGGCTACACCTTC. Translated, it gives CSARVGTTYGYTF.

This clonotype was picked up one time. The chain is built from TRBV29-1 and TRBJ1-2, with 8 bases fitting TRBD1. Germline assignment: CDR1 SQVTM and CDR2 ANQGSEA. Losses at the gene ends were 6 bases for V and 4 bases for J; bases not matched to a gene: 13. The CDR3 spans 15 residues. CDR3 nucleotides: TGCAGCGTCGGAACAGGGGGGACCGACGCCTATGGCTACACCTTC. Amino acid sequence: CSVGTGGTDAYGYTF.

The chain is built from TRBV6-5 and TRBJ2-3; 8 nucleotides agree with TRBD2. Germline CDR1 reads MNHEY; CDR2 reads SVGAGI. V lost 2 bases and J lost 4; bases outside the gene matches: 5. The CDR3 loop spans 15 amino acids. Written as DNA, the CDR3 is TGTGCCAGCAGTTACGCAGCGGGGGAGGCAGATACGCAGTATTTT. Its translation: CASSYAAGEADTQYF.

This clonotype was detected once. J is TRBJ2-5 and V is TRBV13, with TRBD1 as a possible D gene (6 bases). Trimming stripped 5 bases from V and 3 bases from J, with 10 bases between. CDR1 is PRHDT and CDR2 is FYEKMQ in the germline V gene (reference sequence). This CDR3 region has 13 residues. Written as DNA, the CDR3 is TGTGCCAGCAGCACCCGGACAGAAGAGACCCAGTACTTC. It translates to CASSTRTEETQYF.

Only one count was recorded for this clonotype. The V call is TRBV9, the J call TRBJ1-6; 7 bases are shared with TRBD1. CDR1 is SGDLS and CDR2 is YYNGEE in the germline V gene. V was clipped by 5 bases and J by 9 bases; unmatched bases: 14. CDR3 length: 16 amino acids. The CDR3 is CASSPRDSERVSPLHF. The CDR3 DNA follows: TGTGCCAGCAGTCCTCGGGACAGCGAAAGGGTTTCACCCCTCCACTTT.